The 32 T cell receptor beta chains given below trace back to one sample, sequenced in a study of cytomegalovirus exposure and HLA in healthy donors. PCR was performed using 60 Vbeta and 13 Jbeta primers. Repertoires were generated with immunoSEQ multiplex PCR, while TCRdb's copy carries only in-frame clones and drops some. This repertoire shows 35,000 to 45,000 clones, around 69% found once; its top ten account for less than 10%. Sequencing used PBMCs. These receptors came from a woman in her twenties or thirties in good health and CMV-seropositive.

The chain has TRBV28 and TRBJ2-7, with a weak D call TRBD2 (6 bases). V lost 1 base, J lost 5 bases, and 15 bases lay in between. Germline values: CDR1 MDHEN, CDR2 SYDVKM. This CDR3 spans 15 amino acids. The CDR3 is CASSLYGTGSNEQYF. CDR3 coding DNA: TGTGCCAGCAGTTTATATGGGACTGGGTCGAACGAGCAGTACTTC.

V is TRBV6-5 and J is TRBJ1-2; D uncertain. The V gene lost 6 bases and the J gene lost 2 bases, with 13 bases spanning the gap. CDR1 is MNHEY and CDR2 is SVGAGI in the germline V gene. The CDR3 covers 14 residues. CDR3 nucleotide sequence: TGTGCCAGCAGGCCTTGGGGAGACAACTATGGCTACACCTTC. It encodes CASRPWGDNYGYTF.

The chain is built from TRBV5-4 and TRBJ1-4; 11 bases fit TRBD1. V dropped 2 bases and J dropped 8; count of bases not matched to a gene: 5. In germline, CDR1 is SGHNT, CDR2 YYREEE (reference sequence). This CDR3 comprises 15 residues. In DNA form, the CDR3 reads TGTGCCAGCAGCTTATTTGGGACAGGGGGAGAAAAACTGTTTTTT. Translating gives CASSLFGTGGEKLFF.

V gene TRBV30 combines with J gene TRBJ2-3; perhaps TRBD2 as D (5 bases). The CDR3 extends over 14 amino acids. Trimming took 3 bases from V and 2 from J, leaving 12 bases between them. Germline V gives CDR1 GTSNPN, CDR2 SVGIG (reference sequence). CDR3 in DNA: TGTGCCTGGAGCCTAACTGGACTCACAGATACGCAGTATTTT. Protein: CAWSLTGLTDTQYF.

The chain has TRBV6-5 and TRBJ2-5, with TRBD2 identical over 12 bases. Germline values: CDR1 MNHEY, CDR2 SVGAGI. The trim removed 2 bases at V and 2 bases at J, leaving 3 bases unmatched. The length of the CDR3 is 16 residues. The CDR3 here is CASSYGLAGGQETQYF. Written as DNA, the CDR3 is TGTGCCAGCAGTTACGGGCTAGCGGGGGGGCAAGAGACCCAGTACTTC.

This clone was found once. This chain uses TRBV2 with TRBJ2-3, with 7 nucleotides matching TRBD2. This CDR3 is 15 amino acids long. V lost 6 bases, J lost 3 bases, and 9 bases stayed unmatched. The germline gives CDR1 SNHLY, CDR2 FYNNEI. CDR3 sequence (DNA): TGTGCCAGCAGCTCCGGGACTATTGAAACAGATACGCAGTATTTT. Its protein product is CASSSGTIETDTQYF.

The genes are TRBV5-6 and TRBJ2-1, with a weak D call TRBD1 (6 bases). Per the germline V gene, CDR1 is SGHDT and CDR2 is YYEEEE. This CDR3 region has 17 residues. Trimming took 0 bases from V and 2 from J, leaving 15 bases between them. CDR3 bases: TGTGCCAGCAGCTTGGGGGGGCTAGCTCGGGCCTACAATGAGCAGTTCTTC. This sequence encodes CASSLGGLARAYNEQFF.

This clone came up once. V and J are TRBV6-5 and TRBJ2-1, with D perhaps TRBD1 (6 bases). Trimming took off 0 bases at V and 9 bases at J, with 12 bases between the two ends. CDR1 MNHEY and CDR2 SVGAGI come from the germline V gene. This CDR3 contains 14 residues. The chain's CDR3 is CASSYSRGGGEQFF. The CDR3 DNA sequence: TGTGCCAGCAGTTACTCACGTGGGGGCGGTGAGCAGTTCTTC.

This chain connects TRBV5-1 to TRBJ2-1; TRBD2 matches at 14 bases. Germline V lookup: CDR1 SGHRS, CDR2 YFSETQ. The CDR3 extends over 15 amino acids. With 4 bases clipped from V and 6 bases from J, the junction kept 3 bases outside the gene matches. The CDR3 region has the DNA TGCGCCAGCAGCCTCGGGACTAGCGGGAGCAATGAGCAGTTCTTC. It translates to CASSLGTSGSNEQFF.

The rearrangement uses TRBV9 and TRBJ2-7, with 7 bases that match TRBD2. The CDR3 contains 16 residues. In germline, CDR1 is SGDLS, CDR2 YYNGEE. The trim removed 0 bases at V and 0 bases at J, leaving 6 bases unmatched. The CDR3 loop reads CASSVEPAGSSYEQYF. CDR3 nucleotide sequence: TGTGCCAGCAGCGTAGAGCCAGCGGGAAGCTCCTACGAGCAGTACTTC.

The chain couples TRBV29-1 to TRBJ1-5; D perhaps matches TRBD1 (5 bases). The CDR3 is 12 amino acids. Germline values: CDR1 SQVTM, CDR2 ANQGSEA. Trimming pared 4 bases from V and 6 bases from J, leaving 10 bases between. The CDR3 nucleotides are TGCAGCGTTGGGGAGGGGAGTCAGCCCCAGCATTTT. This codes for CSVGEGSQPQHF.

This clone was seen just once. This chain uses TRBV5-6 with TRBJ1-1; 7 bases fit TRBD1. The CDR3 runs to 14 residues. The V gene's germline CDR1 is SGHDT and CDR2 YYEEEE. V was clipped by 4 bases and J by 5 bases; unmatched bases: 8. The CDR3 region is CASSKTTGYTEAFF. CDR3 nucleotide sequence: TGTGCCAGCAGCAAAACGACAGGGTATACTGAAGCTTTCTTT.

About this clone itself: Other DNA variants within this sample encode the same CDR3. The chain has TRBV30 and TRBJ2-5; D is possibly TRBD1 (6 bases). The last part of the DNA fits TRBJ2-7 better; the J call may be wrong. Germline CDR1 is GTSNPN and CDR2 is SVGIG (reference sequence). There are 11 residues in the CDR3. The CDR3: CAWLQGYEQYF. The CDR3 nucleotides are TGTGCCTGGTTACAGGGCTACGAGCAGTACTTC.

This clone was detected a few times. One end of the junction varies from germline; a read error may be responsible. The chain couples TRBV10-1 to TRBJ2-2; D call uncertain. There are 10 residues in the CDR3. From germline, CDR1 is WNHNN and CDR2 SYGVQD (reference sequence). The CDR3 loop reads CARNSGELFF. CDR3 nucleotide sequence: TGCGCCAGGAACTCCGGGGAGCTGTTTTTT.

This clone was counted between two and nine times. CDR3 DNA sequence: TGTGCCAGCTCCCCCCGGCAGGGGGAGGATTCACCCCTCCACTTT. Its protein product is CASSPRQGEDSPLHF. This chain links TRBV18 with TRBJ1-6; 7 bases map to TRBD1. The CDR3 extends over 15 amino acids. V was clipped by 6 bases and J by 8 bases; unmatched bases: 10. Germline CDR1 KGHSH, CDR2 LQKENI.

The rearrangement joins TRBV30 to TRBJ2-5; the match to TRBD1 covers 8 bases. Germline V lookup: CDR1 GTSNPN, CDR2 SVGIG (reference sequence). Trimming took 1 base from V and 4 from J; bases not matched to a gene: 8. The CDR3 has 15 residues. CDR3: CAWSAYRGFGETQYF. DNA for the CDR3: TGTGCCTGGAGTGCTTACAGGGGGTTTGGAGAGACCCAGTACTTC.

Worth noting for this clone: Germline and junction disagree at one end, which may indicate a read error. This sequence joins TRBV19 and TRBJ1-2; D not certain. CDR3 size: 15 residues. CDR1 and CDR2 (germline): LNHDA, SQIVND (reference sequence). In nucleotides, the CDR3 is TGTGCCAGTACCCCCGGTGACGGGAACAACTATGGCTACCCCTTC. It specifies CASTPGDGNNYGYPF.

This clone was observed a few times. The V call is TRBV2, the J call TRBJ2-5; maybe TRBD2 (5 bases). Trimming stripped 0 bases from V and 4 bases from J, with 12 bases between. The CDR3 consists of 15 residues. Germline CDR1 and CDR2: SNHLY and FYNNEI. In DNA, the CDR3 is TGTGCCAGCAGTGAAGCTCGAGGGCCAGGAGAGACCCAGTACTTC. This translates into CASSEARGPGETQYF.

The chain links TRBV6-1 to TRBJ2-5, with 8 positions matching TRBD1. The CDR3 sequence is 13 residues long. The V segment lost 7 bases and the J segment 6 bases; nucleotides outside the gene matches: 7. Germline V CDR1 and CDR2: MNHNS, SASEGT. The CDR3 DNA follows: TGTGCCAGCACCCTGGACAGGGCCAAGACCCAGTACTTC. As protein: CASTLDRAKTQYF.

This clone was recorded a few times. The CDR3 loop reads CASRWGGGNHYEQYF. As DNA, the CDR3 is TGTGCCAGCAGATGGGGAGGGGGGAACCACTACGAGCAGTACTTC. The chain has TRBV27 and TRBJ2-7; D might be TRBD2 (7 bases). The V gene's germline CDR1 is MNHEY and CDR2 SMNVEV (reference sequence). The CDR3 extends over 15 amino acids. With 6 bases removed from V and 3 bases from J, the gap between germline ends came to 18 bases.

The rearrangement uses TRBV28 and TRBJ1-2; tentative D call: TRBD1 (5 bases). CDR1 is MDHEN, CDR2 SYDVKM, per germline. Trimming removed 5 bases from V and 8 bases from J, with 21 bases in between. There are 15 residues in the CDR3. CDR3 nucleotide sequence: TGTGCCAGCAGTCCCTCGGGGGGTCCCAGTGACGGCTACACCTTC. Protein: CASSPSGGPSDGYTF.

A word on this clone: Other DNA sequences in the same sample also yield this CDR3. The chain employs TRBV5-1 and TRBJ2-1, with TRBD2 as a possible D gene (5 bases). Trimming took off 2 bases at V and 0 bases at J, with 6 bases between the two ends. The CDR3 loop spans 14 amino acids. Germline lookup yields CDR1 SGHRS and CDR2 YFSETQ. CDR3 amino acids: CASSFGNSYNEQFF. The CDR3 region has the DNA TGCGCCAGCAGCTTCGGGAACTCCTACAATGAGCAGTTCTTC.

The chain carries TRBV15 and TRBJ1-4; TRBD1 matches at 8 bases. Germline V gene sequence: CDR1 LNHNV, CDR2 YYDKDF (reference sequence). V was clipped by 5 bases and J by 8 bases; unmatched bases: 7. CDR3 size: 14 residues. The chain's CDR3 is CATSVDRGREKLFF. The CDR3 coding sequence is TGTGCCACCAGCGTAGACAGGGGTCGAGAAAAACTGTTTTTT. Filled out from reference TRBV15 and TRBJ1-4, the complete variable domain reads DAMVIQNPRYQVTQFGKPVTLSCSQTLNHNVMYWYQQKSSQAPKLLFHYYDKDFNNEADTPDNFQSRRPNTSFCFLDIRSPGLGDTAMYLCATSVDRGREKLFFGSGTQLSVL.

V is TRBV18 and J is TRBJ2-7; D may be TRBD1 (5 bases). Germline V gene sequence: CDR1 KGHSH, CDR2 LQKENI. Trimming removed 0 bases at V and 6 bases at J, with 18 bases between. This CDR3 region has 16 residues. CDR3 sequence reads: CASSPPLSTTQGEQYF. As DNA, the CDR3 is TGTGCCAGCTCACCACCGTTATCGACAACCCAGGGCGAGCAGTACTTC.

The gene calls are TRBV6-6 and TRBJ1-2; D is uncertain. V was shortened by 6 bases and J by 3 bases, with 11 bases between the two germline ends. Per germline, CDR1 MNHNY and CDR2 SVGAGI (reference sequence). CDR3 length: 13 residues. The DNA of the CDR3 is TGTGCCAGCAGCCCCGACGGAGACTATGGCTACACCTTC. Amino acid sequence: CASSPDGDYGYTF.

The chain couples TRBV28 to TRBJ1-2; D is perhaps TRBD1 (5 bases). Trimming shortened V by 5 bases and J by 4 bases, and 11 bases separated the two germline ends. CDR1 MDHEN and CDR2 SYDVKM come from the germline V gene. The CDR3 has 13 amino acids. The CDR3 nucleotides read TGTGCCAGCAGTATCCGACAGAGCTATGGCTACACCTTC. It specifies CASSIRQSYGYTF.

This chain joins TRBV28 and TRBJ1-4; D is unresolved. The CDR3 is 15 amino acids. V was shortened by 6 bases and J by 0 bases, with 11 bases between the two germline ends. Germline loops: CDR1 MDHEN, CDR2 SYDVKM. The CDR3 region is CASSPRVSTNEKLFF. CDR3 DNA sequence: TGTGCCAGCAGCCCTCGGGTCTCAACTAATGAAAAACTGTTTTTT. The entire variable domain, with the rest obtained from reference TRBV28 and TRBJ1-4, is as follows: DVKVTQSSRYLVKRTGEKVFLECVQDMDHENMFWYRQDPGLGLRLIYFSYDVKMKEKGDIPEGYSVSREKKERFSLILESASTNQTSMYLCASSPRVSTNEKLFFGSGTQLSVL.

J is TRBJ2-3 and V is TRBV4-1; 15 positions match TRBD2. From germline, CDR1 is MGHRA and CDR2 YSYEKL. The CDR3 is made up of 19 amino acids. V lost 4 bases, J lost 1 base, and 9 bases stayed unmatched. This chain's CDR3 is CASSLGLAGGPYRTDTQYF. The CDR3 nucleotides read TGCGCCAGCAGCCTAGGACTAGCGGGGGGGCCTTACCGCACAGATACGCAGTATTTT.

In this sample, this clone turned up once. The chain combines TRBV5-4 with TRBJ2-3, with D unresolved. The V gene's germline CDR1 is SGHNT and CDR2 YYREEE (reference sequence). V was clipped by 0 bases and J by 4 bases, with 9 bases between them. The CDR3 runs 14 residues. The CDR3 spells CASSLESSADTQYF. The CDR3 DNA reads as TGTGCCAGCAGCTTGGAAAGTTCGGCAGATACGCAGTATTTT.

V usage is TRBV10-1 and J usage is TRBJ2-1; D remains ambiguous. From germline, CDR1 is WNHNN and CDR2 SYGVQD (reference sequence). Trimming cost V 3 bases and J 0 bases, with 21 bases left between them. The CDR3 is made up of 19 amino acids. The CDR3, as DNA: TGCGCCAGCAGTGACTCGGCAGCGTCCCTTGCGTCCTCCTACAATGAGCAGTTCTTC. This gives the protein CASSDSAASLASSYNEQFF.

J is TRBJ2-7 and V is TRBV6-6, with D possibly TRBD2 on 6 matching bases. CDR1 is MNHNY and CDR2 is SVGAGI in the germline V gene (reference sequence). This CDR3 comprises 14 residues. Deletions cut 2 bases from V and 0 bases from J, with 8 bases between. In DNA, the CDR3 is TGTGCCAGCAGTTACGGCGGGAACTCCTACGAGCAGTACTTC. As protein: CASSYGGNSYEQYF.

The chain uses TRBV5-6 and TRBJ1-5, with D unresolved. The CDR3 loop spans 15 amino acids. Trimming stripped 7 bases from V and 0 bases from J, with 14 bases between. In germline, CDR1 is SGHDT, CDR2 YYEEEE. CDR3 in DNA: TGTGCCAGCTGGAAATGGGCTTATAGCAATCAGCCCCAGCATTTT. Translated, it gives CASWKWAYSNQPQHF.